The 20 T cell receptor beta chains below were found in one sample sequenced in a study of shared T cell receptors in the human thymus. TCRdb's copy holds only in-frame clones and misses some; the assay was immunoSEQ multiplex PCR. The sample carries 500,000 to 750,000 clones, roughly 88% recorded once. These records were also assigned to another study, of human thymus T cells.

Sequenced sample: thymocytes. The source of these receptors is a boy under two years old with a congenital heart defect.

This sequence joins TRBV7-6 and TRBJ1-5, with 9 bases lining up with TRBD1. The germline V gene encodes CDR1 SGHVS and CDR2 FNYEAQ. The CDR3 totals 15 residues. The J segment lost 3 bases and the V segment lost 5 bases, leaving 5 bases of the junction unmatched. In nucleotides, the CDR3 is TGTGCCAGCAGCCCGGGGACAGGGCTCAATCAGCCCCAGCATTTT. Translating gives CASSPGTGLNQPQHF.

The chain employs TRBV28 and TRBJ2-5, with TRBD1 matching 8 bases. The CDR3 totals 15 residues. The V segment lost 5 bases and the J segment 1 base; nucleotides outside the gene matches: 6. The germline V gene has CDR1 MDHEN and CDR2 SYDVKM. In nucleotides, the CDR3 is TGTGCCAGCAGTCCGCAGGGGGCCATCCAAGAGACCCAGTACTTC. This encodes CASSPQGAIQETQYF.

The gene calls are TRBV28 and TRBJ2-5, with TRBD2 identical over 11 bases. This CDR3 has 20 residues. Trimming cost V 2 bases and J 2 bases; bases outside gene matches: 16. Germline V gives CDR1 MDHEN, CDR2 SYDVKM. The CDR3 region is CASSLPTRLAGGPSQETQYF. The DNA of the CDR3 is TGTGCCAGCAGTTTACCCACCCGGCTAGCGGGAGGACCCTCTCAAGAGACCCAGTACTTC.

This sequence joins TRBV6-5 and TRBJ2-4; tentative D call: TRBD2 (6 bases). The CDR3 runs to 14 residues. Between the trimmed V and J ends, which lost 7 bases and 0 bases, there was a span of 10 bases. Germline CDR1 reads MNHEY; CDR2 reads SVGAGI. The CDR3 reads CASTSGLAKNIQYF. The CDR3 DNA is TGTGCCAGCACCTCGGGACTAGCCAAAAACATTCAGTACTTC.

The J gene is TRBJ1-1, the V gene TRBV30; D ambiguous. V lost 4 bases and J 7 bases, leaving 10 bases between the germline ends. Germline loops: CDR1 GTSNPN, CDR2 SVGIG (reference sequence). The CDR3 has 11 amino acids. For the CDR3, the DNA is TGTGCCTGGATCCACCACGGTGAAGCTTTCTTT. This codes for CAWIHHGEAFF.

This clone was seen only a few times. The V and J genes are TRBV7-6 and TRBJ2-1; tentative D call: TRBD2 (5 bases). Germline CDR1 is SGHVS and CDR2 is FNYEAQ. V was trimmed by 0 bases and J by 8 bases, leaving 17 bases between them. The CDR3 loop spans 16 amino acids. This chain's CDR3 is CASSLAGSSGVYEQFF. CDR3 sequence (DNA): TGTGCCAGCAGCTTAGCGGGGTCCAGCGGCGTCTATGAGCAGTTCTTC.

The chain's CDR3 is CASSYPGGTSGYEQYF. DNA of the CDR3: TGTGCCAGCAGTTACCCGGGCGGGACTAGCGGTTACGAGCAGTACTTC. This sequence joins TRBV6-8 and TRBJ2-7, with 11 bases fitting TRBD2. The CDR3 runs 16 residues. Germline V gene data show CDR1 as MNHGY and CDR2 as SAAAGT. The trim removed 2 bases at V and 4 bases at J, leaving 7 bases unmatched.

The rearrangement links TRBV5-1 to TRBJ2-7, with 7 positions matching TRBD1. Germline V gene sequence: CDR1 SGHRS, CDR2 YFSETQ. The CDR3 consists of 14 residues. Trimming at V came to 0 bases and at J to 2 bases, leaving 2 bases not matched to a gene. The CDR3 DNA reads as TGCGCCAGCAGCTTGGGGGACAGCGCCTACGAGCAGTACTTC. Protein sequence: CASSLGDSAYEQYF.

This clone has a single count. The V and J genes are TRBV19 and TRBJ2-1; D is perhaps TRBD1 (6 bases). Germline CDR1 LNHDA, CDR2 SQIVND (reference sequence). This CDR3 comprises 12 residues. V was pared by 4 bases and J by 7 bases, with 8 bases between. The CDR3 reads CASSRQVNEQFF. CDR3 DNA sequence: TGTGCCAGTAGTAGACAGGTGAATGAGCAGTTCTTC.

The chain is built from TRBV7-3 and TRBJ2-6, with D unclear. Trimming cost V 0 bases and J 0 bases, with 6 bases left between them. CDR3 length: 16 amino acids. Germline loops: CDR1 SGHTA, CDR2 FQGTGA. The CDR3 loop is CASSLTSNSGANVLTF. DNA for the CDR3: TGTGCCAGCAGCTTAACAAGCAACTCTGGGGCCAACGTCCTGACTTTC. The whole variable domain, filled in from reference TRBV7-3 and TRBJ2-6, reads GAGVSQTPSNKVTEKGKYVELRCDPISGHTALYWYRQSLGQGPEFLIYFQGTGAADDSGLPNDRFFAVRPEGSVSTLKIQRTERGDSAVYLCASSLTSNSGANVLTFGAGSRLTVL.

V usage is TRBV6-5 and J usage is TRBJ2-1; 11 positions match TRBD1. Trimming at V came to 8 bases and at J to 10 bases, leaving 10 bases not matched to a gene. The CDR3 has 14 amino acids. Germline lookup yields CDR1 MNHEY and CDR2 SVGAGI. Here the CDR3 reads CASEPRTGGNEQFF. CDR3 nucleotide sequence: TGTGCCAGCGAACCAAGGACAGGGGGCAACGAGCAGTTCTTC.

This chain uses TRBV30 with TRBJ2-7, with D unclear. The CDR3 is made up of 11 amino acids. The ends were cut back, 2 bases at V and 3 bases at J, with 5 bases in the middle. Germline lookup yields CDR1 GTSNPN and CDR2 SVGIG (reference sequence). The CDR3 spells CAWSSSYEQYF. The CDR3 DNA is TGTGCCTGGAGTTCGAGCTACGAGCAGTACTTC.

The chain is built from TRBV6-5 and TRBJ1-3; possibly TRBD1 for D (6 bases). With 8 bases removed from V and 2 bases from J, the gap between germline ends came to 13 bases. The germline V gene has CDR1 MNHEY and CDR2 SVGAGI. This CDR3 comprises 14 residues. CDR3 nucleotides: TGTGCCAGCCATAGGGGGGGAGCTGGAAACACCATATATTTT. Encoded protein: CASHRGGAGNTIYF.

CDR3 loop: CASSQDSGGRAMNEQFF. As DNA, the CDR3 is TGCGCCAGCAGCCAAGATTCGGGCGGGAGGGCCATGAATGAGCAGTTCTTC. The chain couples TRBV4-3 to TRBJ2-1; 9 positions agree with TRBD2. Germline trimming cut 0 bases from V and 7 bases from J; bases unmatched to any gene: 10. The CDR3 sequence is 17 residues long. CDR1 is LGHNA, CDR2 YSLEER, per germline.

This clone was counted once. The chain employs TRBV18 and TRBJ2-1; 12 bases map to TRBD2. Germline CDR1 is KGHSH and CDR2 is LQKENI. The CDR3 consists of 16 residues. Trimming at V came to 5 bases and at J to 4 bases, leaving 6 bases not matched to a gene. CDR3 sequence: CASSNLAGGYYNEQFF. The CDR3 DNA follows: TGTGCCAGCTCAAACCTAGCGGGAGGGTATTACAATGAGCAGTTCTTC.

The chain employs TRBV27 and TRBJ2-1, with TRBD2 identical over 16 bases. CDR3 size: 15 residues. Germline CDR1 MNHEY, CDR2 SMNVEV (reference sequence). With 5 bases clipped from V and 9 bases from J, the junction kept 4 bases outside the gene matches. CDR3: CASSVGLAGGVEQFF. The CDR3 coding sequence is TGTGCCAGCAGTGTGGGACTAGCGGGAGGGGTTGAGCAGTTCTTC.

The rearrangement links TRBV5-6 to TRBJ2-5, with 7 bases fitting TRBD2. V was clipped by 4 bases and J by 4 bases; unmatched bases: 7. The CDR3 loop spans 14 amino acids. The germline V gene encodes CDR1 SGHDT and CDR2 YYEEEE. Here the CDR3 DNA reads TGTGCCAGCAGCCGTGGCGGGGGAGGAGAGACCCAGTACTTC. Translating it yields CASSRGGGGETQYF.

The chain uses TRBV5-4 and TRBJ2-7; a weak D match, TRBD2 (6 bases). CDR1 SGHNT and CDR2 YYREEE come from the germline V gene (reference sequence). V was cut by 0 bases and J by 2 bases, with 15 bases left in between. There are 16 residues in the CDR3. The CDR3 nucleotides are TGTGCCAGCAGCTTGGGTCGGGAGAGGGGAACCTACGAGCAGTACTTC. Its protein product is CASSLGRERGTYEQYF. Looking up the rest from reference TRBV5-4 and TRBJ2-7 gives the full variable domain: ETGVTQSPTHLIKTRGQQVTLRCSSQSGHNTVSWYQQALGQGPQFIFQYYREEENGRGNFPPRFSGLQFPNYSSELNVNALELDDSALYLCASSLGRERGTYEQYFGPGTRLTVT.

This chain links TRBV6-1 with TRBJ1-5; the D is unclear. This CDR3 is built from 16 residues. Between the trimmed V and J ends, which lost 0 bases and 0 bases, there was a span of 9 bases. The germline CDR1 and CDR2 sequences are MNHNS and SASEGT. CDR3: CASSEARPYSNQPQHF. The CDR3 DNA sequence: TGTGCCAGCAGTGAAGCGCGGCCGTATAGCAATCAGCCCCAGCATTTT.

The J gene is TRBJ1-1, the V gene TRBV4-2; D is ambiguous. Trimming cost V 0 bases and J 5 bases, with 13 bases left between them. The CDR3 has 15 residues. CDR1 is LGHNA and CDR2 is YNFKEQ in the germline V gene. In nucleotides, the CDR3 is TGTGCCAGCAGCCAAGAGACCCCGGGAGTGACTGAAGCTTTCTTT. This sequence encodes CASSQETPGVTEAFF.